These T cell receptor beta chains were read from a single sample in a study of blood T cell repertoires in COVID-19. Only in-frame clones appear in the TCRdb table, and some are missing; sequencing was by immunoSEQ multiplex PCR. The sample shows 160,000 or so clones, less than 90% of them seen only once. Specimen: PBMCs or T cells enriched from blood (not recorded which). The receptors were sampled from a human donor with acute COVID-19. The donor label of this sample is uncertain. CDR3s include the opening cysteine and the closing phenylalanine or tryptophan. D genes are given only for firm matches. The size field is filled for only some rows; it gives once, few, many or a size class.

j_call d_call clone_size v_call cdr3_aa cdr3_nt
TRBJ2-1 - - TRBV11-2 CASSAPLFPDREQFF TGTGCCAGCAGCGCCCCCCTGTTTCCTGATCGGGAGCAGTTCTTC
TRBJ2-1 - - TRBV30 CAWSTGLNNEQFF TGTGCCTGGAGCACGGGTCTGAACAATGAGCAGTTCTTC
TRBJ2-7 TRBD1 - TRBV6-6 CASRATGVIYEQYF TGTGCCAGCAGGGCGACAGGGGTGATCTACGAGCAGTACTTC
TRBJ2-2 - - TRBV4-1 CASSQDGGFTGELFF TGCGCCAGCAGCCAAGATGGGGGCTTCACCGGGGAGCTGTTTTTT
TRBJ2-5 - - TRBV27 CASGIRDRLQETQYF TGTGCCAGCGGCATCCGCGACAGGCTCCAAGAGACCCAGTACTTC
TRBJ2-1 - - TRBV5-6 CASSPGGGIQSEQFF TGTGCCAGCAGCCCCGGTGGGGGGATTCAAAGCGAGCAGTTCTTC
TRBJ2-7 - - TRBV7-2 CASSLGGRNYEQYF TGTGCCAGCAGCTTAGGGGGCCGTAACTACGAGCAGTACTTC
TRBJ1-6 TRBD1 - TRBV4-1 CASSQLRTGRPSPLHF TGCGCCAGCAGCCAACTAAGGACAGGGAGGCCTTCACCCCTCCACTTT
TRBJ2-3 - - TRBV10-2 CASSDQGSTDTQYF TGCGCCAGCAGTGACCAGGGGAGCACAGATACGCAGTATTTT
TRBJ1-5 TRBD1 - TRBV7-2 CASSLDRGVGQPQHF TGTGCCAGCAGCCTGGACAGGGGAGTTGGTCAGCCCCAGCATTTT
TRBJ1-1 TRBD1 few TRBV7-3 CASSPTGTGWDTEAFF TGTGCCAGCAGCCCCACAGGGACAGGGTGGGACACTGAAGCTTTCTTT
TRBJ2-7 - - TRBV27 CASSLQGSSYEQYF TGTGCCAGCAGTTTACAGGGGAGCTCCTACGAGCAGTACTTC
TRBJ2-5 TRBD1 - TRBV2 CASRTGEGEETQYF TGTGCCAGTCGGACAGGGGAGGGCGAAGAGACCCAGTACTTC
TRBJ2-5 - - TRBV15 CATSRDREETQYF TGTGCCACCAGCAGAGATCGGGAGGAGACCCAGTACTTC